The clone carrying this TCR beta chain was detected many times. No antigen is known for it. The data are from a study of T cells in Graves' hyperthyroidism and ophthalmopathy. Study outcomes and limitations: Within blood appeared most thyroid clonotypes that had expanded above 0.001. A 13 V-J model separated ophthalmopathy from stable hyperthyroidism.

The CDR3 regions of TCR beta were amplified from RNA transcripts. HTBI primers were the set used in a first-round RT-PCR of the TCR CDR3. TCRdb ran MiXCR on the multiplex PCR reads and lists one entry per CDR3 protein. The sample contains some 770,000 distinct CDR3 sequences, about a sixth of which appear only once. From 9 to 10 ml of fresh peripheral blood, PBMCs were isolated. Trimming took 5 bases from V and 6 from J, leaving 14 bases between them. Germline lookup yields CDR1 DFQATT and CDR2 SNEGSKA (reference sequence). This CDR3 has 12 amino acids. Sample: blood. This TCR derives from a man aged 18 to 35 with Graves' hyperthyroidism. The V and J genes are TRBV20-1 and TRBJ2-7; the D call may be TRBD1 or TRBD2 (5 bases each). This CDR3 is CSASRTGGEQYF. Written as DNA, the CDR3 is TGCAGTGCTTCTCGGACTGGGGGCGAGCAGTACTTC.